The rows below give T cell receptor beta chains drawn from one sample of a study of ipilimumab plus nivolumab after autologous stem cell transplantation. The method was immunoSEQ multiplex PCR; TCRdb's version includes in-frame clones alone and lacks a portion of them. The sample shows more than 13,000 clones, roughly 79% of them seen only once. The sample consisted of PBMCs, taken in a trial of ipilimumab plus nivolumab as post-transplant consolidation. The receptors come from a male donor with primary mediastinal lymphoma. Each CDR3 is given with its conserved first and last residue. The D gene is left open where the match is weak. Size tells how often a clone was seen (once, few, many) or the class of an expanded clone, and some rows leave it out.

D gene: TRBD1; V gene: TRBV5-1; J gene: TRBJ1-1; clone size: -; CDR3 length: 15; CDR3 protein: CASSLETGRGTEAFF; CDR3 DNA: TGCGCCAGCAGCTTGGAGACAGGGAGAGGCACTGAAGCTTTCTTT
D gene: -; V gene: TRBV19; J gene: TRBJ2-7; clone size: -; CDR3 length: 14; CDR3 protein: CASSISGQRLEQYF; CDR3 DNA: TGTGCCAGTAGTATATCGGGACAACGTCTCGAGCAGTACTTC
D gene: TRBD2; V gene: TRBV18; J gene: TRBJ2-3; clone size: -; CDR3 length: 16; CDR3 protein: CASSPTLAGAPDTQYF; CDR3 DNA: TGTGCCAGCTCACCAACCCTAGCGGGAGCCCCAGATACGCAGTATTTT
D gene: TRBD1; V gene: TRBV5-4; J gene: TRBJ2-3; clone size: -; CDR3 length: 16; CDR3 protein: CASSQGTAWQTDTQYF; CDR3 DNA: TGTGCCAGCAGCCAGGGGACAGCCTGGCAGACAGATACGCAGTATTTT
D gene: -; V gene: TRBV9; J gene: TRBJ2-3; clone size: -; CDR3 length: 15; CDR3 protein: CASSSLPRPGDTQYF; CDR3 DNA: TGTGCCAGCAGCTCCCTCCCCCGCCCTGGAGATACGCAGTATTTT
D gene: -; V gene: TRBV5-4; J gene: TRBJ1-4; clone size: -; CDR3 length: 14; CDR3 protein: CASGMRRPNEKLFF; CDR3 DNA: TGTGCCAGCGGCATGCGGCGGCCTAATGAAAAACTGTTTTTT
D gene: TRBD1; V gene: TRBV10-2; J gene: TRBJ1-2; clone size: -; CDR3 length: 15; CDR3 protein: CASSAGGQTGIGYTF; CDR3 DNA: TGCGCCAGCAGTGCGGGGGGTCAGACAGGGATTGGCTACACCTTC
D gene: TRBD2; V gene: TRBV19; J gene: TRBJ2-3; clone size: few; CDR3 length: 15; CDR3 protein: CASRRLAGGTDTQYF; CDR3 DNA: TGTGCCAGTAGGCGACTAGCGGGAGGCACAGATACGCAGTATTTT
D gene: TRBD2; V gene: TRBV29-1; J gene: TRBJ2-1; clone size: -; CDR3 length: 15; CDR3 protein: CSHGRGGSSYNEQFF; CDR3 DNA: TGCAGCCACGGGCGCGGGGGAAGCTCCTACAATGAGCAGTTCTTC
D gene: -; V gene: TRBV6-4; J gene: TRBJ1-5; clone size: -; CDR3 length: 14; CDR3 protein: CASSEEVSNQPQHF; CDR3 DNA: TGTGCCAGCAGTGAAGAGGTCAGCAATCAGCCCCAGCATTTT
D gene: TRBD2; V gene: TRBV28; J gene: TRBJ2-7; clone size: -; CDR3 length: 16; CDR3 protein: CASRSSAGVDSYEQYF; CDR3 DNA: TGTGCCAGCAGATCCTCGGCGGGGGTAGACTCCTACGAGCAGTACTTC
D gene: -; V gene: TRBV7-2; J gene: TRBJ2-3; clone size: -; CDR3 length: 14; CDR3 protein: CASSLTRRGDTQYF; CDR3 DNA: TGTGCCAGCAGCTTAACCCGGAGGGGAGATACGCAGTATTTT
D gene: TRBD2; V gene: TRBV2; J gene: TRBJ2-7; clone size: -; CDR3 length: 14; CDR3 protein: CASSESGRLVEQYF; CDR3 DNA: TGTGCCAGCAGTGAGAGCGGGAGACTGGTCGAGCAGTACTTC
D gene: -; V gene: TRBV9; J gene: TRBJ2-3; clone size: -; CDR3 length: 16; CDR3 protein: CASSVGGSLSTDTQYF; CDR3 DNA: TGTGCCAGCAGCGTAGGAGGTAGCCTTAGCACAGATACGCAGTATTTT
D gene: -; V gene: TRBV9; J gene: TRBJ2-5; clone size: few; CDR3 length: 15; CDR3 protein: CASSVSPGATETQYF; CDR3 DNA: TGTGCCAGCAGCGTATCCCCGGGAGCCACGGAGACCCAGTACTTC
D gene: -; V gene: TRBV9; J gene: TRBJ1-1; clone size: medium-sized; CDR3 length: 13; CDR3 protein: CASSSGQTPEAFF; CDR3 DNA: TGTGCCAGCAGCTCCGGACAGACCCCTGAAGCTTTCTTT
D gene: TRBD1; V gene: TRBV11-2; J gene: TRBJ2-3; clone size: -; CDR3 length: 15; CDR3 protein: CASSLGTGVPDTQYF; CDR3 DNA: TGTGCCAGCAGCTTAGGCACAGGGGTGCCAGATACGCAGTATTTT
D gene: TRBD2; V gene: TRBV7-6; J gene: TRBJ2-5; clone size: -; CDR3 length: 13; CDR3 protein: CASGSVAGGTQYF; CDR3 DNA: TGTGCCAGCGGGTCCGTAGCGGGGGGGACCCAGTACTTC
D gene: -; V gene: TRBV25-1; J gene: TRBJ2-1; clone size: -; CDR3 length: 13; CDR3 protein: CASSDNGMNEQFF; CDR3 DNA: TGTGCCAGCAGTGATAACGGGATGAATGAGCAGTTCTTC
D gene: -; V gene: TRBV5-4; J gene: TRBJ1-1; clone size: -; CDR3 length: 13; CDR3 protein: CASSADGHIEAFF; CDR3 DNA: TGTGCCAGCAGCGCGGACGGGCACATTGAAGCTTTCTTT
D gene: -; V gene: TRBV15; J gene: TRBJ2-7; clone size: -; CDR3 length: 14; CDR3 protein: CATSGGGDAYEQYF; CDR3 DNA: TGTGCCACCAGCGGAGGGGGGGACGCCTACGAGCAGTACTTC
D gene: -; V gene: TRBV7-9; J gene: TRBJ2-2; clone size: -; CDR3 length: 13; CDR3 protein: CASSFHRTGELFF; CDR3 DNA: TGTGCCAGCAGCTTCCACAGAACCGGGGAGCTGTTTTTT
D gene: TRBD1; V gene: TRBV11-1; J gene: TRBJ1-5; clone size: -; CDR3 length: 15; CDR3 protein: CASSRTGFGDQPQHF; CDR3 DNA: TGTGCCAGCAGCCGGACAGGGTTTGGAGATCAGCCCCAGCATTTT
D gene: -; V gene: TRBV9; J gene: TRBJ2-5; clone size: -; CDR3 length: 16; CDR3 protein: CASSVATGMGEETQYF; CDR3 DNA: TGTGCCAGCAGCGTAGCTACAGGGATGGGAGAAGAGACCCAGTACTTC
D gene: -; V gene: TRBV6-5; J gene: TRBJ2-1; clone size: -; CDR3 length: 14; CDR3 protein: CASTASYSYNEQFF; CDR3 DNA: TGTGCCAGCACCGCGTCGTACTCCTACAATGAGCAGTTCTTC
D gene: -; V gene: TRBV9; J gene: TRBJ2-3; clone size: -; CDR3 length: 14; CDR3 protein: CASSGPWGTDTQYF; CDR3 DNA: TGTGCCAGCAGCGGACCCTGGGGGACAGATACGCAGTATTTT